This TCR beta chain was found in a study of T cell responses to AZD1222 COVID-19 vaccine (dated by TCRdb to about 2021). Study-level background: AZD1222 recipients whose second dose came at about 4 weeks and those whose second dose came at about 12 weeks were combined into one group, since spike-specific TCR depth and breadth did not differ between the two schedules. TCR sequencing covered 230 or so trial participants: 200 to 220 given two doses of AZD1222 and approximately 26 given two doses of MenACWY control vaccine. Trial participants were enrolled by age into 18-55, 56-69 and 70-plus year subgroups, with roughly 160, 29 and 62 TCR-sequenced participants respectively. The paper as a whole reports these results and caveats: Reportedly, close to half of the unique spike-specific TCRs recognized epitopes lying outside the regions that are mutated in the B.1.351 and B.1.1.7 variants. The 56-69-year group was small, and its depth increase did not reach significance, likely because of low power. Participants were mostly white British and included more females than males, and it was suggested by the authors that clonal diversity may have been underestimated. The vaccine-associated CD4 TCRs covered the entire spike protein, and the dominant responses fell in regions 160-218 and 743-854. Spike-specific TCR breadth and depth rose significantly after two AZD1222 doses compared with day 0 and with MenACWY recipients. Because no day 14 peak-response samples were available, the repertoires could be characterized only after the peak T cell response. Only 5 to 7 AZD1222 recipients were SARS-CoV-2 seropositive at baseline, limiting conclusions about previously exposed vaccinees.

This sample's time point label indicates: baseline before first vaccination. Vaccinee samples came from UK trials COV001 and COV002, including a single-blind randomized controlled phase 2/3 trial of AZD1222 (ChAdOx1 nCoV-19) in healthy adults. Trial participant PBMC samples were collected at day 0 and day 28 after the second dose for TCRbeta chain sequencing. The CDR3 regions of human TCRbeta chains were analyzed by immunosequencing. The study's processing was this. Repertoire TCRs were checked for matches against a reference library of SARS-CoV-2-specific TCRs that had been generated using the MIRA antigen-specificity platform. Breadth meant the fraction of unique TCRs that were SARS-CoV-2-associated, whereas depth meant the fraction of total T cells that were SARS-CoV-2-associated. Each spike-specific TCR was assigned to its reactive spike region and to a CD4 or CD8 class using the MIRA data. Log10-transformed breadth and depth values were compared by one-way ANOVA with Sidak's multiple comparisons tests. TCRdb limited this immuneACCESS table to in-frame rearrangements with V and J called. A share of clones is missing; checked studies link under half to unresolved V genes, and the rest is unexplained. For V, J and clone size, that table is used; D and trimming come from the DNA. The sample table lists some 130,000 clones, under 95% of them with a count of one. The leading ten clones occupy about 3% of the sample.

About this clone itself: The antigen it recognizes is unknown. Per-nucleotide qualities are absent, and no much larger clonotype sits a single base away.

The material sequenced was peripheral blood, taken on day 0 of AZD1222 vaccination. The origin of this receptor is an adult in good health.

The CDR3 reads as follows: CASSPPNTEAFF. The sequenced DNA is TGTGCCAGCAGTCCTCCCAACACTGAAGCTTTCTTT. Recombination linked TRBV28 to TRBJ1-1; the D gene remains uncertain. Between the V and J ends, shortened by 5 bases and 2 bases respectively, the junction contains 6 bases. CDR1 and CDR2 are read off the germline V gene as MDHEN and SYDVKM. From the cysteine up to the phenylalanine, the CDR3 has a length of 12 residues. The sequence is cut down to CDR3 DNA, 36 bases in frame from base 1. Extended through the reference TRBV28 and TRBJ1-1 proteins, this CDR3 yields the full variable domain: DVKVTQSSRYLVKRTGEKVFLECVQDMDHENMFWYRQDPGLGLRLIYFSYDVKMKEKGDIPEGYSVSREKKERFSLILESASTNQTSMYLCASSPPNTEAFFGQGTRLTVV.